This TCR beta chain was identified in a study of shared clonotypes between healthy human individuals. Study-level findings and limits: Sampling covered blood only; tissue repertoires likely differ.

The germline gives CDR1 SGDLS, CDR2 YYNGEE. The CDR3 consists of 13 residues. V was pared by 4 bases and J by 4 bases, with 10 bases between. In the case of this clone: The antigen is unknown.

Only Caucasian adults living in Nashville, Tennessee served as donors. Sequencing used immunoSEQ multiplex PCR; TCRdb keeps in-frame clones, though not all of them. The sample lists some 500,000 clones; 79% were seen once. Sequencing was carried out using PBMCs. The chain joins TRBV9 to TRBJ2-3; no definite D call. This TCR was sampled from a woman aged 40 to 50 in good health. Some clones in this sample may be carry-over from other donors' samples. CDR3 loop: CASSPRGPDTQYF. CDR3 coding DNA: TGTGCCAGCAGCCCTCGTGGGCCAGATACGCAGTATTTT. Combining the CDR3 with reference TRBV9 and TRBJ2-3 gives the whole variable domain DSGVTQTPKHLITATGQRVTLRCSPRSGDLSVYWYQQSLDQGLQFLIQYYNGEERAKGNILERFSAQQFPDLHSELNLSSLELGDSALYFCASSPRGPDTQYFGPGTRLTVL.